This T cell receptor beta chain came from a study of blood T cells in healthy people across ages. Broader study findings: One million T cells yielded diversity estimates that were considered underestimates.

The use of a sample-barcoded 5' primer and a J-beta primer mix characterized a second PCR of about 6 to 12 cycles. One entry per CDR3 protein, called by TCRdb with MiXCR from the 5' RACE reads. The repertoire includes hundreds of thousands of distinct CDR3 sequences, roughly 58% of them detected once, and around 37% sits in the top ten. The CDR3 consists of 14 residues. The germline CDR1 and CDR2 sequences are DFQATT and SNEGSKA (reference sequence). V lost 6 bases to trimming and J lost 8 bases, with 22 bases between them. As regards this clonotype: Antigen: not known.

Sequenced sample: blood. The V call is TRBV20-1, the J call TRBJ2-5; D call uncertain. This receptor was obtained from a man aged 60 to 69 in good health. This CDR3 reads CSAEQQPTKSTQYF. Written as DNA, the CDR3 is TGCAGTGCGGAACAGCAACCCACCAAGAGTACCCAGTACTTC.